This T cell receptor beta chain was retrieved from a study of a mutant IDH1 vaccine in newly diagnosed glioma. Study background: Sex among treated patients split about 60% male, roughly 40% female; mean age was approximately 41 years.

TCRdb keeps only in-frame clones here, not all; method: immunoSEQ multiplex PCR. The table has approximately 31,000 clones, roughly 80% seen once; the top ten hold over 6%. The sample holds a few counts of this clone. The antigen is unknown. CDR3 size: 14 residues. The ends were cut back, 5 bases at V and 8 bases at J, with 13 bases in the middle. Per germline, CDR1 ENHRY and CDR2 SYGVKD. Stated time point: week 35, safety follow-up. Vaccine doses each comprised 300 ug of mutant IDH1 20-mer peptide, with topical imiquimod. The rearrangement uses TRBV10-3 and TRBJ1-6; TRBD1 is a possible D gene (6 bases). The receptor's source is a young woman with glioma. This sample comprised PBMCs, obtained from a glioma patient whose treatment included an IDH1 peptide vaccine. For the CDR3, the DNA is TGTGCCATCAGTACCCGGGACACGGATTCACCCCTCCACTTT. Encoded protein: CAISTRDTDSPLHF.